This T cell receptor (beta chain) was captured by sequencing in a study of T cell responses to AZD1222 COVID-19 vaccine. Clones were read by immunoSEQ multiplex PCR, and TCRdb kept only the in-frame ones, dropping some. The sample yields over 110,000 clones, roughly 92% seen once. With 11 bases clipped from V and 2 bases from J, the junction kept 8 bases outside the gene matches. The CDR3 totals 16 residues. Germline V gene lookup returns CDR1 MDHEN and CDR2 SYDVKM. In the case of this clone: Its specificity is not known.

Study-level points and caveats: Spike was spanned by vaccine-associated CD4 TCRs, with dominance at 160-218 and 743-854. Researchers took repertoire samples only after the peak T cell response had come.

This receptor was taken from an adult who received the AZD1222 COVID-19 vaccine. The chain links TRBV28 to TRBJ2-5, with TRBD2 identical over 16 bases. Sequenced material: peripheral blood, taken 28 days after the second AZD1222 dose. CDR3 amino acids: CACSGTSGRVQETQYF. The CDR3 bases are TGTGCCTGTTCCGGGACTAGCGGGAGGGTTCAAGAGACCCAGTACTTC. The complete variable domain, with remaining parts taken from reference TRBV28 and TRBJ2-5, reads DVKVTQSSRYLVKRTGEKVFLECVQDMDHENMFWYRQDPGLGLRLIYFSYDVKMKEKGDIPEGYSVSREKKERFSLILESASTNQTSMYLCACSGTSGRVQETQYFGPGTRLLVL.